The present TCR beta chain was sequenced within a study of CD8 T cells in Susac syndrome. An amount of RNA that ranged from roughly 0.5 to 1 ug was reverse transcribed with random hexamers. TCRdb re-analysed the immunoSEQ multiplex PCR reads in MiXCR, keeping a single row per CDR3 protein. Of over 300,000 distinct CDR3 sequences listed, about 92% are singletons. This clonotype turned up a few times. Trimming shortened V by 6 bases and J by 2 bases, and 8 bases separated the two germline ends. This CDR3 contains 14 residues. The genes are TRBV12-3 or TRBV12-4 and TRBJ2-6; tentative D call: TRBD2 (6 bases). Sequencing input: CD4+ T cells from PBMCs. The receptor was derived from a human donor with multiple sclerosis. The CDR3 reads CASSPGAGANVLTF. The CDR3 DNA sequence: TGTGCCAGCAGCCCGGGGGCTGGGGCCAACGTCCTGACTTTC.